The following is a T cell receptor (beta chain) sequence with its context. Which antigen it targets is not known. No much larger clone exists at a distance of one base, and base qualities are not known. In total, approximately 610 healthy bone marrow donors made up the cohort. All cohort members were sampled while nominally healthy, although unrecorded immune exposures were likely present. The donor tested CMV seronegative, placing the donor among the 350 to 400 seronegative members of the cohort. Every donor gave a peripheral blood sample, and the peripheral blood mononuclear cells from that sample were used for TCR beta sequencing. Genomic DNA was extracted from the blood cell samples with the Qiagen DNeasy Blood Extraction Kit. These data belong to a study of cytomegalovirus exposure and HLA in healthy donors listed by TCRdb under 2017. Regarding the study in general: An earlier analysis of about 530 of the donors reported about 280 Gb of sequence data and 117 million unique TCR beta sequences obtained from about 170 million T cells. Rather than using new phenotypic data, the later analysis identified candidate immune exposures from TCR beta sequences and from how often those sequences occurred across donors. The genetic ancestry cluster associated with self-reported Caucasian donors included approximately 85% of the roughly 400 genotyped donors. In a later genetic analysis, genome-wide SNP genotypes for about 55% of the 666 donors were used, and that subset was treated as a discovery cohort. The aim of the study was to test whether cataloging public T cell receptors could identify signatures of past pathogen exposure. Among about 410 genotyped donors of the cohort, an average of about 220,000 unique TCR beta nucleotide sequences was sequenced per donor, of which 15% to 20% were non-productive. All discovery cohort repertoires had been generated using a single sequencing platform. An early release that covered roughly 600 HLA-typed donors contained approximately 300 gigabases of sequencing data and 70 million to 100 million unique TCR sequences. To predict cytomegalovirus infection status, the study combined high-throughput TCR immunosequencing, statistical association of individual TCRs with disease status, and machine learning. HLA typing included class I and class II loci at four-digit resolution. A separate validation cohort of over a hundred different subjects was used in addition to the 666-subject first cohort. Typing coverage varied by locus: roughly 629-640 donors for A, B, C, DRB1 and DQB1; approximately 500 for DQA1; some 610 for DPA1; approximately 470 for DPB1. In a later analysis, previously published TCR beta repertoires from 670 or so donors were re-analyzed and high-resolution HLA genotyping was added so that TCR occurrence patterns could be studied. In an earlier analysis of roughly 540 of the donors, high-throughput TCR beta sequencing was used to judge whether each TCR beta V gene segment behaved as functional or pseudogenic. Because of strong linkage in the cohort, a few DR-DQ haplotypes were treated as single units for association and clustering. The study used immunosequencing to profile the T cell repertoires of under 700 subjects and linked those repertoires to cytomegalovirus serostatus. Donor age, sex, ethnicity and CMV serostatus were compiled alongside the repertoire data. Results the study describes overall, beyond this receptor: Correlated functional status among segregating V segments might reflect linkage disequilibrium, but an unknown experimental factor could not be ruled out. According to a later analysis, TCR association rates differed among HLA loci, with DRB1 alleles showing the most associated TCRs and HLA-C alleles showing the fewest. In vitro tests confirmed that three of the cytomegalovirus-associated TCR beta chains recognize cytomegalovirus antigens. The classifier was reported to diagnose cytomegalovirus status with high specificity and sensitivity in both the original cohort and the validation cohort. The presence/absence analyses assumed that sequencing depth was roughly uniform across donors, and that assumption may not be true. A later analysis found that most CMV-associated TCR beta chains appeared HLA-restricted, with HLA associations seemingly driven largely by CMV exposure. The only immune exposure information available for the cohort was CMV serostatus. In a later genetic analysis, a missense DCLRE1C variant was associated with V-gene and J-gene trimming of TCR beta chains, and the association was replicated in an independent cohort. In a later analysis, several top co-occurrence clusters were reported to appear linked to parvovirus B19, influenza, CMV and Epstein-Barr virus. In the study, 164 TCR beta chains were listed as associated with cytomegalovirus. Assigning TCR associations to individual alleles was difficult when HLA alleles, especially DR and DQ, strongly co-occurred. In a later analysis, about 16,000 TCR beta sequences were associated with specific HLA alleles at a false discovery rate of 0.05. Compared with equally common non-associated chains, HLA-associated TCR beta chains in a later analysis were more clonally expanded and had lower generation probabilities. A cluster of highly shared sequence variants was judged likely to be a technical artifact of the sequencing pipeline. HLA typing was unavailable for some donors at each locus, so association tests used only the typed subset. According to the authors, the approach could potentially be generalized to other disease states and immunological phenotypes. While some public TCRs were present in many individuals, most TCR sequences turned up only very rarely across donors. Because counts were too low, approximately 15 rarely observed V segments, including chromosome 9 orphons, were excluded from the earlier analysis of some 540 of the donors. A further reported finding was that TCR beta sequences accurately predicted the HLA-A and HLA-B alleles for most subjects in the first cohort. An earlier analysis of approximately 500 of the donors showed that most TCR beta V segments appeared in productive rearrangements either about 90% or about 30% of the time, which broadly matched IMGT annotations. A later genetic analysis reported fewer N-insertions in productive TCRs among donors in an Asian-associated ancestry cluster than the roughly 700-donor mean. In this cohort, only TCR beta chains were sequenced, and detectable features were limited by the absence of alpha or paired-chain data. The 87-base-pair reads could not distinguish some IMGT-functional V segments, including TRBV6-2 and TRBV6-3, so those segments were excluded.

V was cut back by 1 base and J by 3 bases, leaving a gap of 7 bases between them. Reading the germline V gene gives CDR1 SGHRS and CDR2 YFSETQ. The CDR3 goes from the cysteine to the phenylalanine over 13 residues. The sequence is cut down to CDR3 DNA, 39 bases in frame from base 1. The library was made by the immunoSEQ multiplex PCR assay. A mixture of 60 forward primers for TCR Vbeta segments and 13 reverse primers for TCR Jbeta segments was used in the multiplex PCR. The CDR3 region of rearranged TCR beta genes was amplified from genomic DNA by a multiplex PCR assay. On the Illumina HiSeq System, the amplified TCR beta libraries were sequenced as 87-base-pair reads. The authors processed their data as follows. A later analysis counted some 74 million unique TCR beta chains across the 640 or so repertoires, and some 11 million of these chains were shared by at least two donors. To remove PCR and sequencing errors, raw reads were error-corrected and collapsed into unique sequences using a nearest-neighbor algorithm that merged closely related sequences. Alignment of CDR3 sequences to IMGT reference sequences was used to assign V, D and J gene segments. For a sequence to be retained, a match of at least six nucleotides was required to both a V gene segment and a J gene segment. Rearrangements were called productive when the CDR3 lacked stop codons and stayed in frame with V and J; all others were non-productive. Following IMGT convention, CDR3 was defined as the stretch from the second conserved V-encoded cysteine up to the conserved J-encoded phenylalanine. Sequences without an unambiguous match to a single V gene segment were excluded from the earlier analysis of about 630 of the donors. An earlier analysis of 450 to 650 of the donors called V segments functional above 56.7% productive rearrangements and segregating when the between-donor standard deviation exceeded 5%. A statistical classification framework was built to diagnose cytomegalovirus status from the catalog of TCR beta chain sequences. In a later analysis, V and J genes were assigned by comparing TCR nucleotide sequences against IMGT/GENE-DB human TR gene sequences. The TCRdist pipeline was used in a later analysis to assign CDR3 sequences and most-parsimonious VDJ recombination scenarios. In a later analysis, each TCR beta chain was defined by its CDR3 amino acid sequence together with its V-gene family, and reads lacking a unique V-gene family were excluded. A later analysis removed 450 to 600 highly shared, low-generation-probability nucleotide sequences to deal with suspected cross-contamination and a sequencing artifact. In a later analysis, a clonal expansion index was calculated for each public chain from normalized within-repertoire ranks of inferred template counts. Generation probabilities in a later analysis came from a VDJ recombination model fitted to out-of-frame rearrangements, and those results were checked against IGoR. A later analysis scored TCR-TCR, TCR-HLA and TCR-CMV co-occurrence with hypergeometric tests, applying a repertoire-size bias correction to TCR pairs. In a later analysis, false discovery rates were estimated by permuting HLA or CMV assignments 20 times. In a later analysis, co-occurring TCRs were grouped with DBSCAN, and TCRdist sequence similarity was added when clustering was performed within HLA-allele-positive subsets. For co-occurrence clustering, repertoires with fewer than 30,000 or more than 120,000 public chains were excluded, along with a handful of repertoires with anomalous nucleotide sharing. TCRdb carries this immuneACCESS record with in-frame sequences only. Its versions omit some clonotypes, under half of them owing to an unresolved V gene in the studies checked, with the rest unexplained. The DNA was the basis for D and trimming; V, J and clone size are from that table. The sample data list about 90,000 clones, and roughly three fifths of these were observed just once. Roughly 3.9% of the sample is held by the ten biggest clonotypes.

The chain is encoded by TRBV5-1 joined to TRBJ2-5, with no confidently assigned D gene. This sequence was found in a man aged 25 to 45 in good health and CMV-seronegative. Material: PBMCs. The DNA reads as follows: TGCGCCAGCAGCTTGCGGGTTGAAGAGACCCAGTACTTC. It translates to CASSLRVEETQYF.